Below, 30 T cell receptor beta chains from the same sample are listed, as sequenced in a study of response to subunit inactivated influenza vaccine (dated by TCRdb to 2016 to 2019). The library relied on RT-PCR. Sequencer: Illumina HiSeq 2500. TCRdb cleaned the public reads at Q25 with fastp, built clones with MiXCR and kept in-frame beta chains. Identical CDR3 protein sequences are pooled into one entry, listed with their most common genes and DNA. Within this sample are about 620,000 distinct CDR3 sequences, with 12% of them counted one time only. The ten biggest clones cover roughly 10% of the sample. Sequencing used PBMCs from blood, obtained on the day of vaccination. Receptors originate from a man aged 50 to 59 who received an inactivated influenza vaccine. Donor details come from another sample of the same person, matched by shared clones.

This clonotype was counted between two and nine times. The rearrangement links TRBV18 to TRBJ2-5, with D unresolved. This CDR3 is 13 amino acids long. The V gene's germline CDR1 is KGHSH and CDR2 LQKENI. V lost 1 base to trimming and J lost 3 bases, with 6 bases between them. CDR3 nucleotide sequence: TGTGCCAGCTCACCACAATCCGAAGAGACCCAGTACTTC. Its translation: CASSPQSEETQYF.

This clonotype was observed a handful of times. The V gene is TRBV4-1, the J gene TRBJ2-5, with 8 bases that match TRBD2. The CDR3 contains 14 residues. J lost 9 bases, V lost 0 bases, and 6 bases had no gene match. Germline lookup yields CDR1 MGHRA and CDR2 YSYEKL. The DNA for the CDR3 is TGCGCCAGCAGCCAAGATCACCCCGGGGGGGCCCAGTACTTC. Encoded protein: CASSQDHPGGAQYF.

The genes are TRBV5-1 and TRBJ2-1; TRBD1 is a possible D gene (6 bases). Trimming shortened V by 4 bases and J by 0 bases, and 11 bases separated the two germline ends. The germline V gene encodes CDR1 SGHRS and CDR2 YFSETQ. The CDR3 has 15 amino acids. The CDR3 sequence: CASSVRDTSYNEQFF. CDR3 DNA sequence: TGCGCCAGCAGCGTGAGGGACACCTCCTACAATGAGCAGTTCTTC.

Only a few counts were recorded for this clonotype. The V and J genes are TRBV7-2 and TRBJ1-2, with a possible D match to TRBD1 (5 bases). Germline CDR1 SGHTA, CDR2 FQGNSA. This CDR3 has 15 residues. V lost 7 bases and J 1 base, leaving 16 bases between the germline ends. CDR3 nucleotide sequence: TGTGCCAGCACTTCCTCGGGACGGAATAACTATGGCTACACCTTC. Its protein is CASTSSGRNNYGYTF.

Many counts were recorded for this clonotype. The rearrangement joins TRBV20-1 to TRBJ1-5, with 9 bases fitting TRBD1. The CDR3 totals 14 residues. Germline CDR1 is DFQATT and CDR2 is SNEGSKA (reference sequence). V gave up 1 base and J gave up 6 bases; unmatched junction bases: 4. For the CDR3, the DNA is TGCAGTGCTAGAGGGGACAGGGACGGTCAGCCCCAGCATTTT. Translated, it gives CSARGDRDGQPQHF.

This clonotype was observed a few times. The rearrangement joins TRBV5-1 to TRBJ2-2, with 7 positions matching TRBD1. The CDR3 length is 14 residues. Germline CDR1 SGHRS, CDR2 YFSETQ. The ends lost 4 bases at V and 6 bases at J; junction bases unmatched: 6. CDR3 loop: CASSQGQRAGELFF. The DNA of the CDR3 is TGCGCCAGCAGCCAGGGACAGAGAGCCGGGGAGCTGTTTTTT. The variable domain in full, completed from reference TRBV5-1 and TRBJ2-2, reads KAGVTQTPRYLIKTRGQQVTLSCSPISGHRSVSWYQQTPGQGLQFLFEYFSETQRNKGNFPGRFSGRQFSNSRSEMNVSTLELGDSALYLCASSQGQRAGELFFGEGSRLTVL.

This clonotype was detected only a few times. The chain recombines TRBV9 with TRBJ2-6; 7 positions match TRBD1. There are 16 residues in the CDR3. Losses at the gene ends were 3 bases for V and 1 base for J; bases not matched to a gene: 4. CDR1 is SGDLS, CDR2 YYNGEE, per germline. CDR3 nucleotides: TGTGCCAGCAGCGCCGACAGGGAGTCTGGGGCCAACGTCCTGACTTTC. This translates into CASSADRESGANVLTF.

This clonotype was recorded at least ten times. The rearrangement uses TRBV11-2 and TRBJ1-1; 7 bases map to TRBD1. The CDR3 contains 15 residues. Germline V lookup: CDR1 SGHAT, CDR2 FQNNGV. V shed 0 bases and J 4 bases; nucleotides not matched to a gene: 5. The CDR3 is CASSLETGAGTEAFF. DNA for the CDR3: TGTGCCAGCAGCTTAGAAACAGGGGCGGGCACTGAAGCTTTCTTT.

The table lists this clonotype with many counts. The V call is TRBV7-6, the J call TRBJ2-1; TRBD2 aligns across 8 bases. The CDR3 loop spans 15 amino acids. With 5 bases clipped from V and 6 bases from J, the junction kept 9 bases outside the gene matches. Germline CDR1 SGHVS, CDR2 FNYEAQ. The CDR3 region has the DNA TGTGCCAGCAGCGGTCAGCGGGAGTCCCCCAATGAGCAGTTCTTC. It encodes CASSGQRESPNEQFF.

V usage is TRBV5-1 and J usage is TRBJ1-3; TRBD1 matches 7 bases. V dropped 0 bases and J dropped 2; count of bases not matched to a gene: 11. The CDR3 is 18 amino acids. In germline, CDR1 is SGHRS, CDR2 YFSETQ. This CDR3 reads CASSLAHTGAVAGNTIYF. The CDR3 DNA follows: TGCGCCAGCAGCTTGGCCCATACAGGGGCTGTAGCTGGAAACACCATATATTTT. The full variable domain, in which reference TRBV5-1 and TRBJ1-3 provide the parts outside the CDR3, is KAGVTQTPRYLIKTRGQQVTLSCSPISGHRSVSWYQQTPGQGLQFLFEYFSETQRNKGNFPGRFSGRQFSNSRSEMNVSTLELGDSALYLCASSLAHTGAVAGNTIYFGEGSWLTVV.

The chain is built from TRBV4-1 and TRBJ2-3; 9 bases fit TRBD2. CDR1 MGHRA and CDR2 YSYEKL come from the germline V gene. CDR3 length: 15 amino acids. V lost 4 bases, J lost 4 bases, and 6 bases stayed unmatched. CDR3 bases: TGCGCCAGCAGCCGCGGGGGGGCCGACGCAGATACGCAGTATTTT. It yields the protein CASSRGGADADTQYF.

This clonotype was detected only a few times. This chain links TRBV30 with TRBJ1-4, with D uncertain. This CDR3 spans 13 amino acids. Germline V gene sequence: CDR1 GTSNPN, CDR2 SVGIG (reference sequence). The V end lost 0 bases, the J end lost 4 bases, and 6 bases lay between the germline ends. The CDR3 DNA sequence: TGTGCCTGGAGTGTACTGCTTAATGAAAAACTGTTTTTT. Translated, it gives CAWSVLLNEKLFF.

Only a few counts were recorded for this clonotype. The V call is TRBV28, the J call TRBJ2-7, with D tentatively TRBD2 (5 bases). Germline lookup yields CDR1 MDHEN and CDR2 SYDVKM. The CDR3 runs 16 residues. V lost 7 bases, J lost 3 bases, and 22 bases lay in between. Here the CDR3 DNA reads TGTGCCAGCACGATTCGGGGTGCTGGTCTTGGCTACGAGCAGTACTTC. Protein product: CASTIRGAGLGYEQYF.

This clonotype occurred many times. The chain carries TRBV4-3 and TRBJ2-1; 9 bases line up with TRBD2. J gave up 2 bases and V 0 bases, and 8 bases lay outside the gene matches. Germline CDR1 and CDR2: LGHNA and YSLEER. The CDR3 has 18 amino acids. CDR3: CASSQEGPSGNPYNEQFF. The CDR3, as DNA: TGCGCCAGCAGCCAAGAAGGGCCTAGCGGGAACCCCTACAATGAGCAGTTCTTC.

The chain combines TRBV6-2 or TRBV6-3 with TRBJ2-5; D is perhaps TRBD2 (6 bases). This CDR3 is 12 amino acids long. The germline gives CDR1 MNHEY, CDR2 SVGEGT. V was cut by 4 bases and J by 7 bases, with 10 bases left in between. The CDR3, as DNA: TGTGCCAGCAGTTTTTCCGGGAGGACCCAGTACTTC. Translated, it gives CASSFSGRTQYF.

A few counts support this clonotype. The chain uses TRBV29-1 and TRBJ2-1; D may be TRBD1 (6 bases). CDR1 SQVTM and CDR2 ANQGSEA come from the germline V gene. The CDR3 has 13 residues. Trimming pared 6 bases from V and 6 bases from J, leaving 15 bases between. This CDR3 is CSVAGVLANEQFF. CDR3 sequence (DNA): TGCAGCGTCGCAGGGGTGCTAGCCAATGAGCAGTTCTTC.

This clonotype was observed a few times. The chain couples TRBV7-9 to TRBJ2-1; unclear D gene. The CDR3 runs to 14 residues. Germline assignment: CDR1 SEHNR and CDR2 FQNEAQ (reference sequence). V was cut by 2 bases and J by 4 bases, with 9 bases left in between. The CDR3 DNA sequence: TGTGCCAGCAGCTTAAGGACGCCTTACAATGAGCAGTTCTTC. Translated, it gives CASSLRTPYNEQFF.

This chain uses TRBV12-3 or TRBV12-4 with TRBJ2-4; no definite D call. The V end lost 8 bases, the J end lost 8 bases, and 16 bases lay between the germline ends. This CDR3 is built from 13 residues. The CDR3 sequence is CASLSSVSHIQYF. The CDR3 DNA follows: TGTGCCAGCCTCTCCTCGGTCAGTCACATTCAGTACTTC.

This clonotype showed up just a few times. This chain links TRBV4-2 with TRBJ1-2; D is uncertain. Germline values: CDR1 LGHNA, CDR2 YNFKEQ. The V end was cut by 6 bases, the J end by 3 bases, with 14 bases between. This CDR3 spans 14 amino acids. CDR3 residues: CASRYAGDDYGYTF. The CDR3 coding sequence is TGTGCCAGCAGGTATGCAGGTGACGACTATGGCTACACCTTC.

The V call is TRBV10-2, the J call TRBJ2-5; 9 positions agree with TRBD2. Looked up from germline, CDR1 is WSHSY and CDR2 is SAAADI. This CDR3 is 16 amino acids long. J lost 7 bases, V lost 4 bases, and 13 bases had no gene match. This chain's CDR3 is CASSGFEGSGGRTQYF. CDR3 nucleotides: TGCGCCAGCAGTGGCTTTGAGGGGAGCGGGGGGCGGACCCAGTACTTC.

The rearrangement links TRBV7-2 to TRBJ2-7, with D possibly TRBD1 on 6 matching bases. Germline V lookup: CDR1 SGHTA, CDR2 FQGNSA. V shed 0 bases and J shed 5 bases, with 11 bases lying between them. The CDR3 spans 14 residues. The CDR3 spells CASSLARGMDEQYF. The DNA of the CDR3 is TGTGCCAGCAGCTTAGCCAGGGGAATGGACGAGCAGTACTTC.

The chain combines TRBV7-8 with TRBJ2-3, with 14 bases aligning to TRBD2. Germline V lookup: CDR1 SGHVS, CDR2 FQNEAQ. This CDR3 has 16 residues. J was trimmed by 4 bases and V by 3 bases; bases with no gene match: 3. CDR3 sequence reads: CASSFRLAGGPDTQYF. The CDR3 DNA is TGTGCCAGCAGCTTCCGACTAGCGGGAGGGCCAGATACGCAGTATTTT.

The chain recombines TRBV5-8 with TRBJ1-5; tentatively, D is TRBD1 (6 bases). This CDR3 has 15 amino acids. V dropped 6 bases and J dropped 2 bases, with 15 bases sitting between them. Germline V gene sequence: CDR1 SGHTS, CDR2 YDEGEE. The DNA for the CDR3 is TGTGCCAGCACCTTACAGGGTCGGCGCAATCAGCCCCAGCATTTT. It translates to CASTLQGRRNQPQHF.

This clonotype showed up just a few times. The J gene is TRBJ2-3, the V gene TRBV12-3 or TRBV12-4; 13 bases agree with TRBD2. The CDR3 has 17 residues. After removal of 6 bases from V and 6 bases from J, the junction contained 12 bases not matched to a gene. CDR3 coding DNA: TGTGCCAGCAGCCATGCCCAACTAGCGGGGGGGTCCGATACGCAGTATTTT. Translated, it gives CASSHAQLAGGSDTQYF.

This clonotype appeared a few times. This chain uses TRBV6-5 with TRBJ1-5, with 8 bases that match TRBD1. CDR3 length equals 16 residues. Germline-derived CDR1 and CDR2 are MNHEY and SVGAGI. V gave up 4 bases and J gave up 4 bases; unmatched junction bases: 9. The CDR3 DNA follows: TGTGCCAGCAGTTCCGGAGCCGGGACAGGAAATCAGCCCCAGCATTTT. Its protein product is CASSSGAGTGNQPQHF.

CDR3 DNA: TGTGCCAGCAGCTTAGCTGGGGCTAATGAAAAACTGTTTTTT. Translated: CASSLAGANEKLFF. The chain is built from TRBV7-2 and TRBJ1-4; D uncertain. V gave up 0 bases and J gave up 3 bases, with 5 bases separating them. Looked up from germline, CDR1 is SGHTA and CDR2 is FQGNSA. There are 14 residues in the CDR3.

CDR3 sequence reads: CSASRQGSQHF. Here the CDR3 DNA reads TGCAGTGCTTCCCGACAGGGGTCCCAGCATTTT. The genes are TRBV20-1 and TRBJ1-5; 8 bases fit TRBD1. This CDR3 comprises 11 residues. Per germline, CDR1 DFQATT and CDR2 SNEGSKA (reference sequence). The junction had 5 bases not matched to a gene; V was cut back by 5 bases and J by 11 bases.

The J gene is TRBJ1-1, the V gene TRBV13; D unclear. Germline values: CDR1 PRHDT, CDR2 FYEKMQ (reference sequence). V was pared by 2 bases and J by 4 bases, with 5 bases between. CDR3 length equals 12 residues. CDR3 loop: CASSLWGTEAFF. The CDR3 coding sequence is TGTGCCAGCAGCTTATGGGGCACTGAAGCTTTCTTT.

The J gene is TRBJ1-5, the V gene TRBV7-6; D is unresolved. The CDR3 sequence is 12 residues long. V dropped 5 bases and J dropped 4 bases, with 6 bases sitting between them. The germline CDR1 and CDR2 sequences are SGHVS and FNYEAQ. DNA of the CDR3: TGTGCCAGCAGCGGAATGAATCAGCCCCAGCATTTT. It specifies CASSGMNQPQHF.

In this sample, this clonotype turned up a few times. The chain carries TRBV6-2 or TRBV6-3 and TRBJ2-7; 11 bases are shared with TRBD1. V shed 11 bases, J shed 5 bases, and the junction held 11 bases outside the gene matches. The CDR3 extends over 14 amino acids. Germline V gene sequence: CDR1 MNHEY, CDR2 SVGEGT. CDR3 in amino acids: CAVSNWTGGDEQYF. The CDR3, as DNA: TGTGCCGTTTCGAATTGGACAGGGGGCGACGAGCAGTACTTC.